The rows below give T cell receptor beta chains drawn from one sample of a study of T cell responses to AZD1222 COVID-19 vaccine. The repertoire was sequenced with immunoSEQ multiplex PCR; TCRdb's copy has only in-frame clones and lacks some. The sample includes about 110,000 clones, 86% seen only once; the top ten take over 3%. Specimen: peripheral blood, collected on day 0 of AZD1222 vaccination. These receptors came from an adult in good health. Each CDR3 is given with its conserved first and last residue. The D gene is left open where the match is weak. Some rows have no size entry. The others give once, few or many, or a class for an expanded clone.

j_call	d_call	v_call	clone_size	cdr3_aa	cdr3_nt
TRBJ1-5	TRBD1	TRBV2	-	CASSKRQGSSQPQHF	TGTGCCAGCAGTAAACGACAGGGGAGTAGTCAGCCCCAGCATTTT
TRBJ1-5	-	TRBV19	-	CASSISGEKPQHF	TGTGCCAGTAGTATTTCCGGGGAAAAGCCCCAGCATTTT
TRBJ1-6	TRBD1	TRBV11-2	-	CASREQGGRSPLHF	TGTGCCAGCAGGGAACAGGGGGGACGGTCACCCCTCCACTTT
TRBJ2-6	-	TRBV5-6	few	CASSQSYRFKSSGANVLTF	TGTGCCAGCAGCCAGAGCTACAGGTTCAAGAGCTCTGGGGCCAACGTCCTGACTTTC
TRBJ2-7	-	TRBV5-4	-	CASSPEQGSYEQYF	TGTGCCAGCAGCCCCGAACAGGGCTCCTACGAGCAGTACTTC
TRBJ1-4	-	TRBV11-2	-	CASSSATGTILFF	TGTGCCAGCAGCTCCGCCACAGGGACTATACTGTTTTTT
TRBJ1-5	-	TRBV13	-	CASSYGRGPQPQHF	TGTGCCAGCAGCTATGGCAGGGGCCCTCAGCCCCAGCATTTT
TRBJ1-1	-	TRBV21-1	-	CASSKASILGTEAFF	TGTGCCAGCAGCAAAGCGTCCATTCTTGGCACTGAAGCTTTCTTT
TRBJ2-5	TRBD1	TRBV5-4	-	CASSSPGQRQETQYF	TGTGCCAGCAGCTCTCCGGGACAGCGTCAAGAGACCCAGTACTTC
TRBJ1-5	-	TRBV3-1/TRBV3-2	-	CASSPGGRPNQPQHF	TGTGCCAGCAGCCCCGGGGGCAGGCCCAATCAGCCCCAGCATTTT
TRBJ1-2	-	TRBV19	-	CASSNSGGYTF	TGTGCCAGTAGTAACAGCGGTGGCTACACCTTC
TRBJ1-6	-	TRBV18	-	CASSPLGQASSPLHF	TGTGCCAGCTCACCTCTGGGCCAGGCTTCCTCACCCCTCCACTTT
TRBJ2-4	-	TRBV19	-	CASSIGSGKNIQYF	TGTGCCAGTAGTATAGGGTCTGGCAAAAACATTCAGTACTTC
TRBJ2-7	TRBD2	TRBV7-9	-	CASTKPSGGPSYEQYF	TGTGCCAGCACTAAACCTAGCGGGGGCCCATCCTACGAGCAGTACTTC
TRBJ2-5	TRBD1	TRBV7-8	-	CASSTGQGLQETQYF	TGTGCCAGCAGCACGGGACAGGGACTACAAGAGACCCAGTACTTC
TRBJ2-7	TRBD1	TRBV11-1	-	CASSSKQGAEQYF	TGTGCCAGCAGCTCCAAGCAGGGGGCCGAGCAGTACTTC
TRBJ2-1	-	TRBV5-8	-	CASSTGQLRDEQFF	TGTGCCAGCAGCACAGGACAGTTACGGGATGAGCAGTTCTTC
TRBJ2-7	TRBD1	TRBV7-2	few	CASSLGTGYEQYF	TGTGCCAGCAGCTTAGGGACAGGCTACGAGCAGTACTTC
TRBJ1-2	-	TRBV5-1	-	CASSFGPDGYTF	TGCGCCAGCAGCTTCGGGCCGGATGGCTACACCTTC
TRBJ1-6	TRBD1	TRBV10-3	-	CAISPDRSNSPLHF	TGTGCCATCTCCCCGGACAGGAGCAATTCACCCCTCCACTTT
TRBJ2-5	-	TRBV11-3	-	CASSSKDGRETQYF	TGTGCCAGCAGCTCCAAGGACGGAAGGGAGACCCAGTACTTC
TRBJ1-3	TRBD1	TRBV30	-	CAWSRGGTGLGNTIYF	TGTGCCTGGAGTAGGGGGGGGACAGGGCTCGGAAACACCATATATTTT
TRBJ1-1	-	TRBV15	-	CATSRAPPRGLWTEAFF	TGTGCCACCAGCAGAGCTCCTCCGCGGGGGCTTTGGACTGAAGCTTTCTTT
TRBJ1-1	TRBD1	TRBV7-6	-	CASSRGTETEAFF	TGTGCCAGCAGCCGGGGGACAGAAACTGAAGCTTTCTTT
TRBJ1-1	-	TRBV4-1	-	CASSQVGMGAAMAFEFF	-
TRBJ2-5	TRBD1	TRBV10-3	-	CAISQGQNKGETQYF	TGTGCCATCAGCCAGGGACAGAATAAAGGAGAGACCCAGTACTTC
TRBJ2-5	-	TRBV6-2/TRBV6-3	-	CASSLAGETQYF	TGTGCCAGCAGCCTGGCTGGGGAGACCCAGTACTTC
TRBJ1-6	TRBD1	TRBV5-1	-	CASSGQGDSPLHF	TGCGCCAGCAGTGGACAGGGGGATTCACCCCTCCACTTT
TRBJ1-1	-	TRBV6-5	-	CASSPREDTEAFF	TGTGCCAGCAGCCCGAGGGAGGACACTGAAGCTTTCTTT
TRBJ1-2	-	TRBV5-6	-	CASSGDREYYGYTF	TGTGCCAGCAGCGGAGACCGGGAATACTATGGCTACACCTTC
TRBJ1-2	-	TRBV7-9	-	CASSLGGAYGYTF	TGTGCCAGCAGCTTAGGTGGGGCTTATGGCTACACCTTC
TRBJ1-5	-	TRBV4-1	-	CASSSPGARGQPQHF	TGCGCCAGCAGCAGCCCAGGGGCGAGAGGTCAGCCCCAGCATTTT
TRBJ2-1	TRBD2	TRBV6-6	-	CASSYPGGDEQFF	TGTGCCAGCAGTTACCCCGGGGGGGATGAGCAGTTCTTC
TRBJ2-7	TRBD2	TRBV5-6	-	CASRGGDPSASF	TGTGCCAGCAGGGGAGGGGACCCCTCCGCGAGCTTC
TRBJ1-5	TRBD1	TRBV18	-	CASSPSTGGAGADQPQHF	TGTGCCAGCTCACCAAGTACAGGGGGCGCGGGGGCCGATCAGCCCCAGCATTTT
TRBJ1-1	-	TRBV9	-	CASSGGDTEAFF	TGTGCCAGCAGCGGCGGGGACACTGAAGCTTTCTTT
TRBJ1-4	-	TRBV2	once	CATTTGQTGNEKLFF	TGTGCCACCACCACGGGGCAGACGGGTAATGAAAAACTGTTTTTT
TRBJ2-2	TRBD2	TRBV3-1/TRBV3-2	-	CASSHQAGGNTGELFF	TGTGCCAGCAGCCATCAAGCGGGGGGTAACACCGGGGAGCTGTTTTTT
TRBJ1-2	TRBD1	TRBV5-1	-	CASRLTPGQGNYGYTF	TGCGCCAGCAGGCTTACCCCGGGACAGGGGAACTATGGCTACACCTTC
TRBJ1-6	-	TRBV7-2	-	CASSLGTDSSPLHF	TGTGCCAGCAGCTTAGGGACAGACAGTTCACCCCTCCACTTT
TRBJ1-3	-	TRBV18	-	CASSTNDRAWTGNTIYF	TGTGCCAGCTCAACAAACGACAGAGCATGGACTGGAAACACCATATATTTT
TRBJ2-3	-	TRBV9	-	CASSVVTTDTQYF	TGTGCCAGCAGCGTAGTTACCACAGATACGCAGTATTTT
TRBJ2-1	-	TRBV9	-	CASSVKGGAGNEQFF	TGTGCCAGCAGCGTTAAAGGGGGGGCTGGCAATGAGCAGTTCTTC
TRBJ2-7	TRBD1	TRBV7-9	-	CASSYRGATAHEQYF	TGTGCCAGCAGCTACAGGGGGGCCACGGCCCACGAGCAGTACTTC